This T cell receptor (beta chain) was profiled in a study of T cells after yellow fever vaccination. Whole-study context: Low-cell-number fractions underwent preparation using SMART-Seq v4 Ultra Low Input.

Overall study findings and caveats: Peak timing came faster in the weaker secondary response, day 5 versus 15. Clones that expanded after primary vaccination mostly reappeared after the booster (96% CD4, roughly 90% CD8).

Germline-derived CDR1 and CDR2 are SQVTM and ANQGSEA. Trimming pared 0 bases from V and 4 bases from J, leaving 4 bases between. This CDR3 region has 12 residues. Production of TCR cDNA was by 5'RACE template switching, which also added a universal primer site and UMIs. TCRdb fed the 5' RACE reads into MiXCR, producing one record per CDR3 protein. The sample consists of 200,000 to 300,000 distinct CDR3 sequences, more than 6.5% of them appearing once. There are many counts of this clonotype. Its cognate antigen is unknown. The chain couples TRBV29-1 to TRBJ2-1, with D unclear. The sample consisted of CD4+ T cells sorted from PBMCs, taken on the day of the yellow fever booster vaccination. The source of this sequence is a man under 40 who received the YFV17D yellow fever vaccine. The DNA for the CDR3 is TGCAGCGTTGAAGACCGGTACAATGAGCAGTTCTTC. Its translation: CSVEDRYNEQFF.